This T cell receptor (beta chain) stems from a study of shared clonotypes between healthy human individuals. Sequencing used immunoSEQ multiplex PCR; TCRdb keeps in-frame clones, though not all of them. The table includes approximately 650,000 clones, over 95% detected once. Overall study findings and caveats: In having few donors, the study represented limited genetic and exposure-history diversity.

Naive CD8 cells lacked CD45RO and underwent positive selection for CCR7, leaving out terminally differentiated effector memory CD45RA+ cells. Turning to this clone: The antigen remains undetermined.

The receptor's source is a young woman in good health. Specimen: naive CD8+ T cells sorted from blood.

DNA of the CDR3: TGTGCCAGCAGCGTAGGTGGGGCCCGACAAGATACGCAGTATTTT. It yields the protein CASSVGGARQDTQYF. The chain carries TRBV9 and TRBJ2-3, with a tentative D call TRBD1 (5 bases). Germline values: CDR1 SGDLS, CDR2 YYNGEE. The V end was cut by 0 bases, the J end by 5 bases, with 13 bases between. There are 15 residues in the CDR3.